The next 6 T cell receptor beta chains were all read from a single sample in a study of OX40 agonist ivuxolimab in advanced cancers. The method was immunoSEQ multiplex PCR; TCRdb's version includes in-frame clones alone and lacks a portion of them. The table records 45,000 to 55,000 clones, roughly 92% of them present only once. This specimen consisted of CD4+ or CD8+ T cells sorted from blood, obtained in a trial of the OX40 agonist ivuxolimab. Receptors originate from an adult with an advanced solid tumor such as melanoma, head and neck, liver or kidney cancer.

DNA for the CDR3: TGTGCCAGCGGCGGACTCGACACCGGGGAGCTGTTTTTT. It specifies CASGGLDTGELFF. The chain recombines TRBV27 with TRBJ2-2; TRBD2 is a possible D gene (5 bases). This CDR3 contains 13 residues. The V and J ends lost 8 bases and 3 bases respectively, with 10 bases between them. Germline assignment: CDR1 MNHEY and CDR2 SMNVEV (reference sequence).

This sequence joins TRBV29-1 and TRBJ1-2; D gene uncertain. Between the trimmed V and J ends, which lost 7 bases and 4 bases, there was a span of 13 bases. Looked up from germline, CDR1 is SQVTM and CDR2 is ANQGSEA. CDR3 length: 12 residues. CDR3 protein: CSASPSPYGYTF. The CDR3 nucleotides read TGCAGCGCATCCCCAAGCCCCTATGGCTACACCTTC.

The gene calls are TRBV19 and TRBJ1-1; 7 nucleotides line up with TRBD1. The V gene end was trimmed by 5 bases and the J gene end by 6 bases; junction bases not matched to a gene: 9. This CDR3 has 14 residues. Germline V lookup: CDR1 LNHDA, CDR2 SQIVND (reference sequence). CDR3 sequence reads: CASSSHRGGAEAFF. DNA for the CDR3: TGTGCCAGTAGTTCCCACAGGGGAGGCGCTGAAGCTTTCTTT.

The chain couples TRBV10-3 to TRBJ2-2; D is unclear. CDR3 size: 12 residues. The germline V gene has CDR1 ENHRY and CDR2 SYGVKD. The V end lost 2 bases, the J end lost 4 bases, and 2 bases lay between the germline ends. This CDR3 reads CAISEVTGELFF. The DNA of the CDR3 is TGTGCCATCAGTGAGGTCACCGGGGAGCTGTTTTTT.

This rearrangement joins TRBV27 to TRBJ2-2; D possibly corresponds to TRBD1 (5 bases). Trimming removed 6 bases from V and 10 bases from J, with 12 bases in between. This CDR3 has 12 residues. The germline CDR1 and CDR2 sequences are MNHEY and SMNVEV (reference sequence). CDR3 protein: CASSQPGMELFF. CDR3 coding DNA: TGTGCCAGCAGCCAACCAGGGATGGAGCTGTTTTTT.

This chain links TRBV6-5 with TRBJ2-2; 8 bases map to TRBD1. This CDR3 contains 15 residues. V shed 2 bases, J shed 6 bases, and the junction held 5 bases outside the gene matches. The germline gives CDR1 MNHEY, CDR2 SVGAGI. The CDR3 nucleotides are TGTGCCAGCAGTTACGGGACAGGTTTATCCGGGGAGCTGTTTTTT. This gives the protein CASSYGTGLSGELFF.